The source of this TCR beta chain is a study of cytomegalovirus exposure and HLA in healthy donors. The study's findings and limits: Available immune exposure information was restricted to CMV serostatus only. When analyzed later, a missense DCLRE1C variant was found to be linked to TCR beta V- and J-gene trimming. Later analysis suggested most CMV-associated TCR beta chains were HLA-restricted. Per a later analysis, 15,000 to 20,000 TCR beta sequences showed association with HLA alleles at 0.05 false discovery rate.

V was shortened by 2 bases and J by 6 bases, with 14 bases between the two germline ends. This CDR3 has 14 residues. The germline gives CDR1 SEHNR, CDR2 FQNEAQ (reference sequence). With respect to this clone: Its antigen remains unknown.

With 60 Vbeta and 13 Jbeta primers, the PCR was carried out. Clones were sequenced by immunoSEQ multiplex PCR, and TCRdb holds only the in-frame ones, with some missing. The table has 150,000 to 200,000 clones, roughly four fifths seen once. V usage is TRBV7-9 and J usage is TRBJ2-7, with D hard to call. Sequencing used PBMCs. This receptor was taken from a man in his fifties in good health and CMV-seropositive. CDR3 protein: CASSLSLGPLEQYF. Written as DNA, the CDR3 is TGTGCCAGCAGCTTATCGCTAGGCCCCCTCGAGCAGTACTTC.